The 18 T cell receptor beta chains presented below share a single source sample, sequenced in a study of T-cell memory formation after mild COVID-19. In TCRdb, the 5' RACE reads were re-called with MiXCR into one record per CDR3 protein. The sample lists 200,000 to 250,000 distinct CDR3 sequences, under 30% occurring once. The specimen was PBMCs or a T cell subset sorted from them (not recorded which). These receptors were collected from an adult woman who had mild COVID-19 (a few samples of this study predate the infection). Cell type and time point are not known.

This clonotype has only a few counts. The gene calls are TRBV29-1 and TRBJ2-3; D remains unclear. Germline V lookup: CDR1 SQVTM, CDR2 ANQGSEA. Trimming pared 5 bases from V and 2 bases from J, leaving 11 bases between. This CDR3 is 13 amino acids long. The CDR3 loop is CSVMMGPTDTQYF. CDR3 nucleotide sequence: TGCAGCGTTATGATGGGTCCCACAGATACGCAGTATTTT.

The sample holds a few counts of this clonotype. This chain uses TRBV4-2 with TRBJ2-2; TRBD2 matches 9 bases. The ends lost 0 bases at V and 5 bases at J; junction bases unmatched: 10. Germline CDR1 reads LGHNA; CDR2 reads YNFKEQ. The CDR3 totals 18 residues. This CDR3 is CASSQEPRLAVLTGELFF. Written as DNA, the CDR3 is TGTGCCAGCAGCCAAGAACCCCGACTAGCGGTCTTAACCGGGGAGCTGTTTTTT.

This clonotype was counted only a few times. The rearrangement uses TRBV3-1 and TRBJ2-5; D uncertain. The germline CDR1 and CDR2 sequences are LGHDT and YNNKEL (reference sequence). The CDR3 covers 13 residues. Trimming shortened V by 1 base and J by 8 bases, and 11 bases separated the two germline ends. As DNA, the CDR3 is TGTGCCAGCAGCCAAGTCAGCCCCCCCACCCAGTACTTC. Its protein is CASSQVSPPTQYF.

The chain joins TRBV19 to TRBJ2-7; a weak D match, TRBD2 (5 bases). The CDR3 contains 15 residues. V was pared by 5 bases and J by 1 base, with 15 bases between. Germline values: CDR1 LNHDA, CDR2 SQIVND (reference sequence). DNA of the CDR3: TGTGCCAGTAGTCCCGGAGTGAGCGGTTCCTACGAGCAGTACTTC. It is translated as CASSPGVSGSYEQYF.

This clonotype was detected a few times. This chain links TRBV7-2 with TRBJ1-1; D is ambiguous. The V end lost 4 bases, the J end lost 3 bases, and 12 bases lay between the germline ends. There are 14 residues in the CDR3. Germline V CDR1 and CDR2: SGHTA, FQGNSA. The CDR3 coding sequence is TGTGCCAGCAGCTCCCGGGTAAGGGACACTGAAGCTTTCTTT. This encodes CASSSRVRDTEAFF.

The table lists this clonotype with a few counts. This rearrangement joins TRBV12-3 or TRBV12-4 to TRBJ1-5; no reliable D call. V was shortened by 8 bases and J by 0 bases, with 8 bases between the two germline ends. The CDR3 runs to 13 residues. The CDR3 region has the DNA TGTGCCAGCGGCCCGTTTAGCAATCAGCCCCAGCATTTT. The encoded protein is CASGPFSNQPQHF.

The chain carries TRBV4-3 and TRBJ1-5, with TRBD1 as a possible D gene (6 bases). The CDR3 extends over 15 amino acids. Germline V gene lookup returns CDR1 LGHNA and CDR2 YSLEER. The V and J ends lost 0 bases and 7 bases respectively, with 13 bases between them. The CDR3 coding sequence is TGCGCCAGCAGCCAAGATCCGGGGGCTCGGCAGCCCCAGCATTTT. Its protein product is CASSQDPGARQPQHF.

A few counts support this clonotype. The V and J genes are TRBV3-1 and TRBJ2-2, with D unclear. Germline V lookup: CDR1 LGHDT, CDR2 YNNKEL (reference sequence). V shed 4 bases and J shed 5 bases, with 11 bases lying between them. This CDR3 has 14 residues. The CDR3 loop reads CASSLNRYTGELFF. The CDR3 DNA reads TGTGCCAGCAGCCTCAACCGATATACCGGGGAGCTGTTTTTT.

CDR3 loop: CASSLNRGAYEQYF. The CDR3 DNA follows: TGCGCCAGCAGCTTGAACAGGGGTGCCTACGAGCAGTACTTC. V is TRBV5-1 and J is TRBJ2-7, with 7 bases fitting TRBD1. The CDR3 sequence is 14 residues long. Germline CDR1 reads SGHRS; CDR2 reads YFSETQ. The trim removed 1 base at V and 2 bases at J, leaving 3 bases unmatched.

The sample holds many counts of this clonotype. This chain links TRBV5-1 with TRBJ2-5; tentatively, D is TRBD1 (5 bases). The CDR3 has 14 amino acids. The germline CDR1 and CDR2 sequences are SGHRS and YFSETQ. V was pared by 4 bases and J by 4 bases, with 14 bases between. This CDR3 is CASSPGSGRETQYF. The DNA of the CDR3 is TGCGCCAGCAGCCCAGGATCAGGGCGAGAGACCCAGTACTTC.

This chain links TRBV12-3 or TRBV12-4 with TRBJ2-7, with 11 bases that match TRBD2. The CDR3 length is 18 residues. V shed 4 bases, J shed 4 bases, and the junction held 15 bases outside the gene matches. The CDR3 region has the DNA TGTGCCAGCAGTTCCGCGTGGGGTCTAGCGGGAGGACGGTACGAGCAGTACTTC. Its protein product is CASSSAWGLAGGRYEQYF.

The chain couples TRBV15 to TRBJ2-7; D remains ambiguous. The CDR3 sequence is 14 residues long. Germline values: CDR1 LNHNV, CDR2 YYDKDF (reference sequence). Deletions cut 5 bases from V and 4 bases from J, with 15 bases between. This CDR3 reads CATSPRTLGYEQYF. The CDR3 DNA is TGTGCCACCAGCCCCAGGACCCTCGGATACGAGCAGTACTTC.

The chain couples TRBV5-1 to TRBJ1-2; 8 bases are shared with TRBD1. Trimming took 4 bases from V and 0 from J; bases not matched to a gene: 5. Germline CDR1 is SGHRS and CDR2 is YFSETQ. This CDR3 contains 15 residues. The CDR3 sequence: CASSTGQAPNYGYTF. In DNA form, the CDR3 reads TGCGCCAGCAGCACGGGACAGGCCCCTAACTATGGCTACACCTTC.

This clonotype was seen more than once but under ten times. J is TRBJ2-3 and V is TRBV5-1, with D unclear. With 8 bases removed from V and 1 base from J, the gap between germline ends came to 11 bases. This CDR3 has 13 residues. Germline loops: CDR1 SGHRS, CDR2 YFSETQ. CDR3 residues: CASRTLGTDTQYF. CDR3 DNA sequence: TGCGCCAGTCGAACCCTAGGCACAGATACGCAGTATTTT.

The chain recombines TRBV29-1 with TRBJ2-2; D remains ambiguous. V lost 4 bases, J lost 5 bases, and 11 bases lay in between. Germline CDR1 is SQVTM and CDR2 is ANQGSEA. CDR3 length: 13 residues. The CDR3 bases are TGCAGCGTTGGGCCAGCCCAAACCGGGGAGCTGTTTTTT. Translated, it gives CSVGPAQTGELFF.

This clonotype has more than one count but fewer than ten. The rearrangement joins TRBV6-1 to TRBJ2-7; 8 bases map to TRBD2. The CDR3 consists of 14 residues. Per germline, CDR1 MNHNS and CDR2 SASEGT. J lost 5 bases, V lost 1 base, and 4 bases had no gene match. CDR3 sequence: CASSEVSGGNEQYF. CDR3 in DNA: TGTGCCAGCAGTGAAGTGAGCGGGGGAAACGAGCAGTACTTC.

The CDR3 sequence is CASSVVGETGELFF. CDR3 DNA sequence: TGTGCCAGCAGCGTAGTAGGCGAAACCGGGGAGCTGTTTTTT. The gene calls are TRBV9 and TRBJ2-2, with D unclear. The V and J ends lost 0 bases and 5 bases respectively, with 8 bases between them. Germline loops: CDR1 SGDLS, CDR2 YYNGEE. This CDR3 comprises 14 residues.

There are a few counts of this clonotype. This rearrangement joins TRBV11-2 to TRBJ2-5; D perhaps matches TRBD2 (7 bases). In germline, CDR1 is SGHAT, CDR2 FQNNGV. This CDR3 has 15 residues. V was clipped by 4 bases and J by 5 bases, with 17 bases between them. Here the CDR3 DNA reads TGTGCCAGCAGCTCCTTGAGGGGGGGGCACGAGACCCAGTACTTC. It specifies CASSSLRGGHETQYF.